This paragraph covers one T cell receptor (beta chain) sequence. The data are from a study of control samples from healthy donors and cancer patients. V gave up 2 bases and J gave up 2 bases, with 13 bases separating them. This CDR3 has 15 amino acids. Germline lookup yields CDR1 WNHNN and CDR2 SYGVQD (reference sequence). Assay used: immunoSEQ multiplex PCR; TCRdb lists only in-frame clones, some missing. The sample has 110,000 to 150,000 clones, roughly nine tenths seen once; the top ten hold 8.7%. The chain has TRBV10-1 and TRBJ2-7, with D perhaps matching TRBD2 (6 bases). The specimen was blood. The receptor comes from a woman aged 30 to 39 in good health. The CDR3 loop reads CASSEVRDWAYEQYF. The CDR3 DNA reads TGCGCCAGCAGTGAGGTCAGGGACTGGGCCTACGAGCAGTACTTC.